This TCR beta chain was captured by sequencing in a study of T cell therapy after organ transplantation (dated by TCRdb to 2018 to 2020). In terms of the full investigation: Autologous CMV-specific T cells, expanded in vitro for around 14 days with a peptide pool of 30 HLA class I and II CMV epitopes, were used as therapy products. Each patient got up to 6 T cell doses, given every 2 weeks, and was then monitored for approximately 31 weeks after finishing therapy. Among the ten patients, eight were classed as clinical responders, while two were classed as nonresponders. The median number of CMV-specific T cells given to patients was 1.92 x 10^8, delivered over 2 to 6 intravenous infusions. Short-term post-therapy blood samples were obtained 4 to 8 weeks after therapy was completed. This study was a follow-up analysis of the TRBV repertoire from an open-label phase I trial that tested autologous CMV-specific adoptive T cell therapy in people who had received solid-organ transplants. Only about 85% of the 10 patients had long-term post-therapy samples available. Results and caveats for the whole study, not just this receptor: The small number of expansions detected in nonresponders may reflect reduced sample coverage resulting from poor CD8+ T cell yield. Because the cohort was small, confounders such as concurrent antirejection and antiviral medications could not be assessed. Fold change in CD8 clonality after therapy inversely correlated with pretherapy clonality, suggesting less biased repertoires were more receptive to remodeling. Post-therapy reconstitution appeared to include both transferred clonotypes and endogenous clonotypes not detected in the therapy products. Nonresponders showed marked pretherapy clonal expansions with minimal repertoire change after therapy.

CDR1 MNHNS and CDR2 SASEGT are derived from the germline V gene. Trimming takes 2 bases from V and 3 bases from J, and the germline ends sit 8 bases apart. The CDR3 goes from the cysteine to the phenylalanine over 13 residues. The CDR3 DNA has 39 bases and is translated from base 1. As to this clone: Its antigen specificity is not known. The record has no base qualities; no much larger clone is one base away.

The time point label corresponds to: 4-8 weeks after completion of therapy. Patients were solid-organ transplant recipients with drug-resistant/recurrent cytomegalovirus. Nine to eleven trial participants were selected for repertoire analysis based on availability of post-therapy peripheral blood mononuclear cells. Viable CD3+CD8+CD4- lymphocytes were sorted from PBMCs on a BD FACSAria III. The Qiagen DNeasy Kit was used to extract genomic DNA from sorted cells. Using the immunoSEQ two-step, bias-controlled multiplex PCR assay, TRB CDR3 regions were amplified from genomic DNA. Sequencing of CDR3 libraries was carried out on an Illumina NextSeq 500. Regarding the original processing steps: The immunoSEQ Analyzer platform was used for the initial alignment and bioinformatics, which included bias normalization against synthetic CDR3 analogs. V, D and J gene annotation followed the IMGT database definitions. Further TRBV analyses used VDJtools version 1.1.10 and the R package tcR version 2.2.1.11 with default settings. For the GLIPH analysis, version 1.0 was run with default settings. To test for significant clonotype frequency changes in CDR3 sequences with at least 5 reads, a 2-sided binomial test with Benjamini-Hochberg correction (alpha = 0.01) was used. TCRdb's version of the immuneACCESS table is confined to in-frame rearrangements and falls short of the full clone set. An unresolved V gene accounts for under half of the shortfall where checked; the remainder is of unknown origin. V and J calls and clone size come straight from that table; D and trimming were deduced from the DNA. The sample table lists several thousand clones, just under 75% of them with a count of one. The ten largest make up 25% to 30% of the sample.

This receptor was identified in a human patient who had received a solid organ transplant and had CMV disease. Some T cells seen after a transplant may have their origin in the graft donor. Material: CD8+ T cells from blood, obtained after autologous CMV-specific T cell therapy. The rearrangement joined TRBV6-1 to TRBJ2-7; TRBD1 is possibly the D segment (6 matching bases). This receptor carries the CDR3 CASSERQVYEQYF. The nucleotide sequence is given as TGTGCCAGCAGTGAACGACAGGTCTACGAGCAGTACTTC.